This T cell receptor (beta chain) was obtained from a study of glioma-infiltrating T cells after dendritic cell vaccination (dated by TCRdb to the mid-2010s). Some background on the complete study: The cohort comprised around 15 glioblastoma patients from Phase I and II dendritic cell vaccination trials, 9 newly diagnosed and 6 with recurrent disease. Patients received autologous tumor lysate-pulsed dendritic cell vaccination between 2003 and 2012. The vaccine was prepared from monocyte-derived dendritic cells that were cultured for approximately seven days with IL-4 and GM-CSF and then pulsed overnight with autologous tumor lysate. Each patient got three intradermal injections of the dendritic cell vaccine, spaced at biweekly intervals, in the arm below the axilla. Tumor-infiltrating lymphocyte content was quantified and tumor and blood repertoires were compared in dendritic cell-vaccinated glioblastoma patients by deep sequencing of TCR beta CDR3 regions. Survival after dendritic cell vaccination was correlated with TCR sequencing metrics, such as TIL content and the overlap between tumor and blood repertoires. The paper's findings and limits, for the study overall: TCR clonality showed no direct relationship with survival, which suggests that a diverse polyclonal response may be important. The cohort was small and heterogeneous, and full blood and tumor sets were available for few patients, with initial-recurrent tumor pairs available for even fewer patients. Higher estimated pretreatment TIL content predicted longer time to progression and overall survival after dendritic cell vaccination. The response model built on TCR overlap across three groups was characterized as speculative, with prospective validation still needed.

The trim is 3 bases for V and 1 base for J, with a gap of 13 bases between the germline ends. The CDR3 starts with the cysteine, ends with the phenylalanine, and has 15 residues. Only CDR3 DNA is held: 45 bases, read in frame from base 1. CDR1 and CDR2 are read off the germline V gene (reference sequence) as SGHNT and YYREEE. The immunoSEQ assay amplified TCRB CDR3 regions from approximately 2 micrograms of genomic DNA, or from all available DNA when less than that amount was available. The multiplex PCR relied on 60 forward primers for TCR V beta segments and 13 reverse primers for J beta segments. To estimate the number of reads per starting template, synthetic control templates were added to each sample at limiting dilution. The Illumina HiSeq System generated 87 bp sequencing reads. The authors' analysis ran thus. To remove PCR and sequencing errors, closely related sequences were merged with a nearest neighbor algorithm. TCR overlap was measured as the percentage of unique tumor TCR beta sequences also present in the same patient's peripheral blood. In TCRdb, the immuneACCESS table is reduced to in-frame sequences with V and J assigned. These tables do not hold every clone; where another copy was compared, an unresolved V gene accounts for under half, and the others remain unexplained. From that table come the V and J calls and clone size; the DNA was used to work out D and trimming. The sample table records 70,000 to 100,000 clones; around 83% of these occur just once. Clones ranked in the top ten supply roughly 6.8% of the sample.

Interpreted using the paper, the time point label stands for: after dendritic cell vaccination, including at tumor progression/relapse. Patients were selected for having adequate residual fresh-frozen tumor tissue and more than two years of available survival data. Molecular status otherwise varied across the glioblastoma patients, but none of them carried an isocitrate dehydrogenase mutation. PBMC were collected before vaccination, two weeks after the third vaccination, and at tumor progression when it occurred. Genomic DNA was extracted with the Qiagen DNeasy Blood extraction Kit. On this clone itself: It lacks a known antigen. Nothing much larger sits one base from this clone, and base qualities are not available.

The input for sequencing was blood, taken after dendritic cell vaccination. The source is a human donor with glioblastoma. The chain is made from TRBV5-4 and TRBJ1-1, with a weak D call of TRBD1 (6 bases match). CDR3 loop: CASSSGGHKNTEAFF. In nucleotides, the sequence is TGTGCCAGCAGCTCGGGGGGACACAAGAACACTGAAGCTTTCTTT. The CDR3, completed at both ends by the reference TRBV5-4 and TRBJ1-1 genes, gives the full variable domain ETGVTQSPTHLIKTRGQQVTLRCSSQSGHNTVSWYQQALGQGPQFIFQYYREEENGRGNFPPRFSGLQFPNYSSELNVNALELDDSALYLCASSSGGHKNTEAFFGQGTRLTVV.